This TCR beta chain is drawn from a study of CD8 T cells in ankylosing spondylitis. General study results and limits: Reportedly, significant enrichment of disease-linked clones occurred in matched ankylosing spondylitis synovial fluid. Disease-linked clones displayed a CD8+ phenotype and appeared relatively rarely in peripheral blood. Within ankylosing spondylitis blood, a TCR beta motif made up of eight highly homologous variants appeared to be characteristic. Reports of some motif variants in reactive arthritis synovial fluid and blood predate this one.

Making use of molecular barcodes, quantitative 5'-RACE generated TCR beta libraries. TCRdb redid the calling of the 5' RACE reads with MiXCR, one entry per CDR3 protein. This sample has 750,000 to 850,000 distinct CDR3 sequences, with 12% found just once. CDR3 length: 16 residues. V was clipped by 3 bases and J by 2 bases; unmatched bases: 6. Germline CDR1 is SGHRS and CDR2 is YFSETQ. There are a few counts of this clonotype. Its antigen is still unknown. Sequenced input: blood, either unsorted or a sorted T cell fraction (not recorded which). The chain has TRBV5-1 and TRBJ2-1; 9 nucleotides agree with TRBD2. This TCR was recovered from a male donor with ankylosing spondylitis. This chain's CDR3 is CASSSVAGAAYNEQFF. As DNA, the CDR3 is TGCGCCAGCAGCTCAGTAGCGGGAGCAGCCTACAATGAGCAGTTCTTC.